The rows below give T cell receptor beta chains drawn from one sample of a study of CD8 T cells in Susac syndrome. Using its own MiXCR run on the immunoSEQ multiplex PCR reads, TCRdb lists one record per CDR3 protein. The table lists about 100,000 distinct CDR3 sequences, 95% of them singletons. Sequencing input: CD8+ T cells from PBMCs. These receptors were taken from a human donor with Susac syndrome. The CDR3 runs from the conserved cysteine through the conserved F or W. The D gene is left open where the match is weak. Clone size appears in some rows only: once, few, many, or a class for an expanded clone.

. | TRBJ1-5 | TRBV28 | . | CASSSRTGYQPQHF | TGTGCCAGCAGTTCACGCACAGGATACCAGCCCCAGCATTTT
TRBD1 | TRBJ1-1 | TRBV19 | . | CASSPGTETEAFF | TGTGCCAGTAGTCCAGGGACAGAAACTGAAGCTTTCTTT
. | TRBJ2-5 | TRBV29-1 | . | CSATGKGETQYF | TGCAGCGCTACGGGAAAGGGAGAGACCCAGTACTTC
TRBD1 | TRBJ2-2 | TRBV5-1 | . | CASSEGQGAPGELFF | TGCGCCAGCAGCGAGGGACAGGGGGCACCCGGGGAGCTGTTTTTT
. | TRBJ2-7 | TRBV7-6 | . | CASSLSPKDEQYF | TGTGCCAGCAGCTTGAGCCCGAAAGACGAGCAGTACTTC
. | TRBJ1-2 | TRBV5-6 | . | CASRLGGGYTF | TGTGCCAGCAGACTGGGGGGAGGCTACACCTTC
TRBD1 | TRBJ2-7 | TRBV28 | few | CASSLTGSSYEQYF | TGTGCCAGCAGTTTGACAGGGTCCTCCTACGAGCAGTACTTC
. | TRBJ1-2 | TRBV20-1 | . | CSARDWVSGDGYTF | TGCAGTGCTAGAGATTGGGTGTCGGGGGATGGCTACACCTTC
TRBD1 | TRBJ2-7 | TRBV5-4 | . | CASSAGTGAYEQYF | TGTGCCAGCAGCGCCGGGACAGGGGCCTACGAGCAGTACTTC
. | TRBJ2-3 | TRBV28 | . | CASRTRGDTQYF | TGTGCCAGCAGGACCAGGGGAGATACGCAGTATTTT
TRBD1 | TRBJ1-1 | TRBV27 | . | CASRGQARTEAFF | TGTGCCAGCAGGGGACAGGCCAGAACTGAAGCTTTCTTT
TRBD2 | TRBJ2-5 | TRBV20-1 | . | CSARSGGAGETQYF | TGCAGTGCTCGTAGCGGGGGGGCCGGGGAGACCCAGTACTTC
TRBD2 | TRBJ2-7 | TRBV20-1 | . | CSAPGGVHEQYF | TGCAGTGCTCCGGGAGGGGTCCACGAGCAGTACTTC
. | TRBJ2-7 | TRBV28 | . | CASSLDSWSEQYF | TGTGCCAGCAGCCTCGATTCCTGGTCCGAGCAGTACTTC
TRBD2 | TRBJ2-1 | TRBV9 | . | CASSARLGEGPEQFF | TGTGCCAGCAGCGCCCGACTTGGGGAGGGGCCCGAGCAGTTCTTC
. | TRBJ2-7 | TRBV19 | . | CASKKEVSSYEQYF | TGTGCCAGTAAAAAGGAGGTGAGCTCCTACGAGCAGTACTTC
. | TRBJ2-1 | TRBV28 | . | CASSPPDISEFDEQFF | TGTGCCAGCAGCCCTCCCGATATTAGCGAGTTCGATGAGCAGTTCTTC
. | TRBJ2-4 | TRBV5-1 | . | CASSLSSAKNIQYF | TGCGCCAGCAGCTTGAGTTCAGCCAAAAACATTCAGTACTTC
TRBD1 | TRBJ2-6 | TRBV7-2 | . | CASSREGAGANVLTF | TGTGCCAGCAGCCGAGAGGGGGCCGGGGCCAACGTCCTGACTTTC
TRBD1 | TRBJ1-1 | TRBV20-1 | once | CSAKDRPMNTEAFF | TGCAGTGCTAAGGACAGGCCCATGAACACTGAAGCTTTCTTT
. | TRBJ1-2 | TRBV29-1 | . | CSVGEGLHGYTF | TGCAGCGTTGGTGAAGGGCTTCATGGCTACACCTTC
TRBD1 | TRBJ1-2 | TRBV13 | . | CASSSGQGLGDGYTF | TGTGCCAGCAGCTCTGGACAGGGGCTTGGGGATGGCTACACCTTC
. | TRBJ1-5 | TRBV6-1 | . | CASSPFRGRSNQPQHF | TGTGCCAGCAGCCCGTTCAGGGGAAGAAGCAATCAGCCCCAGCATTTT
. | TRBJ1-5 | TRBV18 | . | CASSPGGTPNQPQHF | TGTGCCAGCTCACCGGGGGGGACCCCGAATCAGCCCCAGCATTTT
TRBD1 | TRBJ2-1 | TRBV18 | . | CASSSGTVEFF | TGTGCCAGCTCGTCAGGGACAGTAGAGTTCTTC
. | TRBJ2-7 | TRBV20-1 | . | CSARDKEASYEQYF | TGCAGTGCTAGAGATAAGGAGGCCAGCTACGAGCAGTACTTC
. | TRBJ1-2 | TRBV20-1 | . | CSAHSLGHGYTF | TGCAGTGCTCACTCGCTGGGGCATGGCTACACCTTC
. | TRBJ2-5 | TRBV29-1 | . | CSVEERRLVENQYF | TGCAGCGTTGAAGAGCGGAGGCTAGTGGAGAACCAGTACTTC
TRBD1 | TRBJ1-1 | TRBV7-2 | . | CASDRTGSSSFTEAFF | TGTGCCAGCGATCGGACAGGGAGTAGTTCCTTTACTGAAGCTTTCTTT
. | TRBJ2-5 | TRBV11-2 | once | CASSLRGPPQYF | TGTGCCAGCAGCTTAAGGGGACCCCCCCAGTACTTC
TRBD2 | TRBJ2-1 | TRBV27 | . | CASSFQGEGLAGSDEQFF | TGTGCCAGCAGTTTCCAGGGAGAGGGACTAGCGGGAAGCGATGAGCAGTTCTTC
. | TRBJ2-4 | TRBV29-1 | . | CSVEDLRETKNIQYF | TGCAGCGTTGAAGATCTCAGGGAAACCAAAAACATTCAGTACTTC
. | TRBJ2-6 | TRBV3-1 | . | CASSHAGLRSSGANVLTF | TGTGCCAGCAGCCATGCGGGACTCCGGAGCTCTGGGGCCAACGTCCTGACTTTC
TRBD2 | TRBJ2-2 | TRBV7-3 | . | CASSPSGANTGELFF | TGTGCCAGCAGCCCTAGCGGGGCGAACACCGGGGAGCTGTTTTTT
. | TRBJ2-7 | TRBV9 | once | CASSVGGGGLSYEQYF | TGTGCCAGCAGCGTAGGGGGTGGAGGGCTATCCTACGAGCAGTACTTC
. | TRBJ1-6 | TRBV3-1 | . | CASSQVGESATNSPLHF | TGTGCCAGCAGCCAAGTCGGTGAGTCGGCAACCAATTCACCCCTCCACTTT
. | TRBJ2-1 | TRBV2 | . | CASKERLASYNEQFF | TGTGCCAGCAAGGAACGGCTCGCCTCCTACAATGAGCAGTTCTTC
. | TRBJ2-1 | TRBV14 | . | CASSQDRGAGASEQFF | TGTGCCAGCAGCCAAGACCGGGGGGCAGGGGCGAGTGAGCAGTTCTTC
. | TRBJ2-5 | TRBV24-1 | . | CATSDPGRQETQYF | TGTGCCACCAGTGACCCGGGACGGCAAGAGACCCAGTACTTC
. | TRBJ2-7 | TRBV5-1 | . | CASSLDRVNYEQYF | TGCGCCAGCAGCTTGGATCGCGTAAACTACGAGCAGTACTTC
. | TRBJ2-6 | TRBV29-1 | . | CSVATRGDSSSGANVLTF | TGCAGCGTTGCTACCAGGGGGGACTCTTCCTCTGGGGCCAACGTCCTGACTTTC
. | TRBJ2-6 | TRBV4-1 | once | CASSQSGANVLTF | TGCGCCAGCAGCCAATCTGGGGCCAACGTCCTGACTTTC
. | TRBJ2-5 | TRBV11-1 | once | CASSPTVAQETQYF | TGTGCCAGCAGCCCGACCGTCGCCCAGGAGACCCAGTACTTC
. | TRBJ2-1 | TRBV7-6 | . | CASSRYDDNEQFF | TGTGCCAGCAGCCGATACGATGACAATGAGCAGTTCTTC
. | TRBJ2-4 | TRBV5-6 | . | CARMDVPF | TGTGCCAGAATGGACGTCCCTTTC
. | TRBJ1-1 | TRBV12-3/TRBV12-4 | . | CASSFTGGVDEAFF | TGTGCCAGCAGTTTTACTGGGGGCGTAGATGAAGCTTTCTTT
TRBD2 | TRBJ2-3 | TRBV15 | . | CATRLSFSGSPTDTQYF | TGTGCCACCAGACTGTCCTTCAGCGGGAGTCCCACAGATACGCAGTATTTT
. | TRBJ2-2 | TRBV24-1 | . | CATSDWENTGELFF | TGTGCCACCAGTGACTGGGAGAACACCGGGGAGCTGTTTTTT
TRBD1 | TRBJ1-1 | TRBV23-1 | . | CASSRDRVLLEAFF | TGCGCCAGCAGTCGGGACAGGGTTCTCCTTGAAGCTTTCTTT
. | TRBJ1-2 | TRBV20-1 | . | CSAPQGGYGYTF | TGCAGTGCTCCACAGGGTGGATATGGCTACACCTTC